This T cell receptor beta chain was sequenced for a study of shared clonotypes between healthy human individuals. Libraries were prepared by immunoSEQ multiplex PCR; TCRdb keeps only in-frame clonotypes and omits some of them. The sample lists approximately 2.5 million clones; 93% were seen once. Into CD45RA+ naive and CD45RA-negative memory subsets, the CD4+ cells were split. This clone was picked up a small number of times. Trimming pared 4 bases from V and 0 bases from J, leaving 10 bases between. From germline, CDR1 is SGDLS and CDR2 YYNGEE. The CDR3 totals 15 residues. This TCR derives from a man aged 18 to 35 in good health. Some clones in this sample may be carry-over from other donors' samples. The chain recombines TRBV9 with TRBJ2-2; TRBD1 is a possible D gene (6 bases). The sample was naive CD4+ T cells from PBMCs. Subset meaning: CD45RA+ positively selected. CDR3 loop: CASSTRQANTGELFF. The CDR3 DNA sequence: TGTGCCAGCAGCACCCGACAGGCGAACACCGGGGAGCTGTTTTTT. The whole variable domain, remainder taken from reference TRBV9 and TRBJ2-2, is DSGVTQTPKHLITATGQRVTLRCSPRSGDLSVYWYQQSLDQGLQFLIQYYNGEERAKGNILERFSAQQFPDLHSELNLSSLELGDSALYFCASSTRQANTGELFFGEGSRLTVL.